What follows are 11 T cell receptor beta chains derived from one specimen sequenced in a study of blood T cell repertoires in COVID-19. The assay was immunoSEQ multiplex PCR, and TCRdb's table has in-frame clones only and misses some. The sample carries approximately 170,000 clones, less than 90% recorded once. The sequencing sample was made of PBMCs or T cells enriched from blood (not recorded which). Source of these receptors: a woman in her fifties or sixties who had recovered from COVID-19.

V gene TRBV18 combines with J gene TRBJ2-7; D possibly corresponds to TRBD2 (5 bases). Germline lookup yields CDR1 KGHSH and CDR2 LQKENI. This CDR3 comprises 14 residues. Trimming took off 2 bases at V and 2 bases at J, with 10 bases between the two ends. CDR3 in amino acids: CASSPVTEAYEQYF. The CDR3 DNA follows: TGTGCCAGCTCACCAGTGACGGAGGCCTACGAGCAGTACTTC.

The chain joins TRBV28 to TRBJ1-5, with D perhaps matching TRBD1 (5 bases). Germline V gene lookup returns CDR1 MDHEN and CDR2 SYDVKM. The CDR3 length is 12 residues. Trimming took off 7 bases at V and 5 bases at J, with 9 bases between the two ends. This CDR3 reads CASTGTDQPQHF. The CDR3 DNA follows: TGTGCCAGCACCGGGACTGATCAGCCCCAGCATTTT. The full variable domain, in which reference TRBV28 and TRBJ1-5 provide the parts outside the CDR3, is DVKVTQSSRYLVKRTGEKVFLECVQDMDHENMFWYRQDPGLGLRLIYFSYDVKMKEKGDIPEGYSVSREKKERFSLILESASTNQTSMYLCASTGTDQPQHFGDGTRLSIL.

This clone was picked up a small number of times. The J gene is TRBJ1-1, the V gene TRBV28, with D uncertain. Between the trimmed V and J ends, which lost 1 base and 5 bases, there was a span of 11 bases. CDR3 length: 14 amino acids. The germline V gene encodes CDR1 MDHEN and CDR2 SYDVKM. The CDR3 region is CASSLLVRGTEAFF. The CDR3 DNA follows: TGTGCCAGCAGTTTATTAGTCCGGGGAACTGAAGCTTTCTTT.

V gene TRBV12-3 or TRBV12-4 combines with J gene TRBJ2-1, with a possible D match to TRBD2 (6 bases). The CDR3 contains 12 residues. V was pared by 7 bases and J by 8 bases, with 12 bases between. The CDR3 loop is CASKGLNYEQFF. CDR3 sequence (DNA): TGTGCCAGCAAGGGACTGAACTATGAGCAGTTCTTC.

This sequence joins TRBV6-6 and TRBJ1-4; 8 nucleotides agree with TRBD1. This CDR3 contains 18 residues. After removal of 5 bases from V and 0 bases from J, the junction contained 11 bases not matched to a gene. Germline-derived CDR1 and CDR2 are MNHNY and SVGAGI (reference sequence). This CDR3 is CASSRDRTAKATNEKLFF. Here the CDR3 DNA reads TGTGCCAGCAGTCGGGACAGGACGGCTAAGGCAACTAATGAAAAACTGTTTTTT.

This clone was recorded only once. The V call is TRBV19, the J call TRBJ1-5; D ambiguous. V was shortened by 1 base and J by 0 bases, with 7 bases between the two germline ends. The CDR3 totals 15 residues. CDR1 and CDR2 from the germline V gene are LNHDA and SQIVND (reference sequence). This CDR3 reads CASSIGANSNQPQHF. The CDR3 DNA reads TGTGCCAGTAGTATAGGGGCTAATAGCAATCAGCCCCAGCATTTT. The variable domain in full, completed from reference TRBV19 and TRBJ1-5, reads DGGITQSPKYLFRKEGQNVTLSCEQNLNHDAMYWYRQDPGQGLRLIYYSQIVNDFQKGDIAEGYSVSREKKESFPLTVTSAQKNPTAFYLCASSIGANSNQPQHFGDGTRLSIL.

The CDR3 region is CATTVTGGYTEAFF. The CDR3 coding sequence is TGTGCCACCACAGTTACCGGAGGTTACACTGAAGCTTTCTTT. This sequence joins TRBV6-5 and TRBJ1-1; D not resolved. V was clipped by 10 bases and J by 3 bases, with 18 bases between them. The germline V gene encodes CDR1 MNHEY and CDR2 SVGAGI. This CDR3 has 14 amino acids.

The rearrangement joins TRBV14 to TRBJ1-3, with D uncertain. This CDR3 has 15 residues. The germline gives CDR1 SGHDN, CDR2 FVKESK. Trimming cost V 0 bases and J 1 base, with 7 bases left between them. The CDR3 protein is CASSQDPGSGNTIYF. The CDR3 DNA reads as TGTGCCAGCAGCCAAGATCCCGGGTCTGGAAACACCATATATTTT.

This chain links TRBV9 with TRBJ2-3, with a possible D match to TRBD2 (6 bases). The CDR3 length is 16 residues. Trimming stripped 5 bases from V and 1 base from J, with 17 bases between. From germline, CDR1 is SGDLS and CDR2 YYNGEE. DNA of the CDR3: TGTGCCAGCAGTGTCGGAGGGCCCCAGCGCACAGATACGCAGTATTTT. Residues: CASSVGGPQRTDTQYF.

This chain joins TRBV21-1 and TRBJ2-2; the table gives TRBD2 as D, unverified against the DNA. TRBV21-1 is a pseudogene segment. The CDR3 consists of 21 residues. The CDR3 protein is CASSKQNGRDSEGKNTGELFF. Written as DNA, the CDR3 is TGTGCCAGCAGCAAACAGAATGGTAGAGACTCCGAGGGTAAGAACACCGGGGAGCTGTTTTTT.

The chain employs TRBV3-1 (or the pseudogene TRBV3-2) and TRBJ2-7; perhaps TRBD1 as D (6 bases). V shed 4 bases and J shed 2 bases, with 12 bases lying between them. Germline assignment: CDR1 LGHDT and CDR2 YNNKEL (reference sequence). CDR3 length: 14 residues. DNA for the CDR3: TGTGCCAGCAGCCGCCGGGACACCGCCTACGAGCAGTACTTC. Translated, it gives CASSRRDTAYEQYF.